This TCR beta chain was documented in a study of blood T cell repertoires in COVID-19. Across the whole study: The samples span acute and convalescent COVID-19 from the United States, Italy and Spain. From T cells, B-cell-depleted T cells, or PBMCs came the material, which was cDNA or gDNA.

The V gene's germline CDR1 is SGHTA and CDR2 FQGNSA. Losses at the gene ends were 0 bases for V and 4 bases for J; bases not matched to a gene: 7. The CDR3 is 16 residues long. Original processing notes: Reference gene primer amplification yielded estimated nucleated cell counts. TCRdb's copy holds only in-frame clones and misses some; the assay was immunoSEQ multiplex PCR. That table furnishes V, J and clone size, whereas the DNA furnished D and trimming. This sample has a few hundred thousand clones, with roughly 90% found just once. This clonotype originated in a human donor in a cohort sampled during active COVID-19. Material: peripheral blood. The chain joins TRBV7-2 to TRBJ1-2; 8 bases are shared with TRBD1. The CDR3 bases are TGTGCCAGCAGCTTAGCGGTAGGACAGGGATTCTATGGCTACACCTTC. It yields the protein CASSLAVGQGFYGYTF.